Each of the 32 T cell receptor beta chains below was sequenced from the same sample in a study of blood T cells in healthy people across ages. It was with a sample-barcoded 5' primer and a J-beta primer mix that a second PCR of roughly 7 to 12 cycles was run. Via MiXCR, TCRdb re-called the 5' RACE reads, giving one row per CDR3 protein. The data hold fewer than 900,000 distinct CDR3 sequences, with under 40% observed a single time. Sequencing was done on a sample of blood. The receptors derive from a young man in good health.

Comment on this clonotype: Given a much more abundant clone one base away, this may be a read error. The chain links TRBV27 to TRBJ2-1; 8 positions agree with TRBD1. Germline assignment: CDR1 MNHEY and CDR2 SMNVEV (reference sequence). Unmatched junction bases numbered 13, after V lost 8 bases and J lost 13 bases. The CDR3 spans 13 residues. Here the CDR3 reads CASGQGSGKTQFF. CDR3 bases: TGTGCCAGCGGACAGGGTTCGGGGAAGACCCAGTTCTTC.

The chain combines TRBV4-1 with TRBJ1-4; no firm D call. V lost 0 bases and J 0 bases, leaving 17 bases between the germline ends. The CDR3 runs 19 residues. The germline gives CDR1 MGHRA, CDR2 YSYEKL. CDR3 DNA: TGCGCCAGCAGCCAAGATCTCCTGTTCCGGGGAGCAACTAATGAAAAACTGTTTTTT. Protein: CASSQDLLFRGATNEKLFF.

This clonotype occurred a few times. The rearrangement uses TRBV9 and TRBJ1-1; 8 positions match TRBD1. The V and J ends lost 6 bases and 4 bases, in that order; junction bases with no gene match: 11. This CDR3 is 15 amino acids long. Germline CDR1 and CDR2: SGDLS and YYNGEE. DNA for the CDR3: TGTGCCAGCACCGCAAATCAGGGGGCAGGCACTGAAGCTTTCTTT. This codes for CASTANQGAGTEAFF.

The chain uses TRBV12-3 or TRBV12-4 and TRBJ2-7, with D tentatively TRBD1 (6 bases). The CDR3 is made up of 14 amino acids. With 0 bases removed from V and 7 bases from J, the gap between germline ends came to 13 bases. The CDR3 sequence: CASSLAQGNNEQYF. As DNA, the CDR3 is TGTGCCAGCAGTTTAGCACAGGGTAACAATGAGCAGTACTTC.

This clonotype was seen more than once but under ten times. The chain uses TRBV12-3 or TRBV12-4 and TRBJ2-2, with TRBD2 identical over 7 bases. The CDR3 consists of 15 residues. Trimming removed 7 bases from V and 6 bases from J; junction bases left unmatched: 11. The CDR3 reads CASTSGRVRSGELFF. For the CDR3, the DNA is TGTGCCAGCACCTCGGGGAGGGTCAGGTCCGGGGAGCTGTTTTTT.

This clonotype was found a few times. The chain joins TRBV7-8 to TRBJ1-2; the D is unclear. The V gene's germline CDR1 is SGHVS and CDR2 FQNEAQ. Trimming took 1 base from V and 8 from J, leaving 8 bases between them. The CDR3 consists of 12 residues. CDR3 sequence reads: CASSLVADGYTF. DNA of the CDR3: TGTGCCAGCAGCTTAGTGGCCGACGGCTACACCTTC.

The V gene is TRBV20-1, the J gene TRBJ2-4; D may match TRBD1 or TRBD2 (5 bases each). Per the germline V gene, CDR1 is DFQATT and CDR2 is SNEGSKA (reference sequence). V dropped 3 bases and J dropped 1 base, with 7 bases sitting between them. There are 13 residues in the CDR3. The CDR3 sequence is CSARGVAKNIQYF. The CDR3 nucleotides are TGCAGTGCTAGGGGGGTTGCCAAAAACATTCAGTACTTC.

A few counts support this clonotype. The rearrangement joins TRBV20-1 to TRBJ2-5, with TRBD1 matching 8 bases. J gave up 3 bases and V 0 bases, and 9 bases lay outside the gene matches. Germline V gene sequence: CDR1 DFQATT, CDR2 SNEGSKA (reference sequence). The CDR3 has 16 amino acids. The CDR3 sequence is CSARETGGRRKETQYF. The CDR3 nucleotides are TGCAGTGCTAGAGAAACAGGGGGTCGCAGAAAAGAGACCCAGTACTTC.

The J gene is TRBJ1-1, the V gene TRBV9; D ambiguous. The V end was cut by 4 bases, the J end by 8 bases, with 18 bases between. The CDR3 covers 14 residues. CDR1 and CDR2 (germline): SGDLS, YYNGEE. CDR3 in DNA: TGTGCCAGCAGCCCGACCTCAACAGCCTTAGAAGCTTTCTTT. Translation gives CASSPTSTALEAFF. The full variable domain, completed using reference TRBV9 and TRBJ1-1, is DSGVTQTPKHLITATGQRVTLRCSPRSGDLSVYWYQQSLDQGLQFLIQYYNGEERAKGNILERFSAQQFPDLHSELNLSSLELGDSALYFCASSPTSTALEAFFGQGTRLTVV.

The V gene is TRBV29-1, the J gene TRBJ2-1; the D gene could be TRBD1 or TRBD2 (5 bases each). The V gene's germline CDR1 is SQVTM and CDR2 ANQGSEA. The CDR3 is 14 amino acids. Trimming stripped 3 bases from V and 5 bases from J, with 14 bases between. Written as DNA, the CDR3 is TGCAGCGTTGATGGGCCAGGGACCCACAATGAGCAGTTCTTC. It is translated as CSVDGPGTHNEQFF.

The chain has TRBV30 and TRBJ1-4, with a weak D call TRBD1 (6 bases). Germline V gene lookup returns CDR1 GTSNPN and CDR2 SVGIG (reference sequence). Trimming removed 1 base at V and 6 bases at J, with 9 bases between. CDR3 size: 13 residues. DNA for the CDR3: TGTGCCTGGAGTGGAGGGGGGGATGAAAAACTGTTTTTT. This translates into CAWSGGGDEKLFF.

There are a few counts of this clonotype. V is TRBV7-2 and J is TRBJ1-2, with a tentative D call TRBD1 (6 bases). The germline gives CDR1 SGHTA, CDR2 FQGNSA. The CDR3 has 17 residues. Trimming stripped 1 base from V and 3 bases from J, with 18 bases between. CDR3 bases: TGTGCCAGCAGCTTAGAGTTCGGAGGGGGGATGTACTATGGCTACACCTTC. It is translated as CASSLEFGGGMYYGYTF.

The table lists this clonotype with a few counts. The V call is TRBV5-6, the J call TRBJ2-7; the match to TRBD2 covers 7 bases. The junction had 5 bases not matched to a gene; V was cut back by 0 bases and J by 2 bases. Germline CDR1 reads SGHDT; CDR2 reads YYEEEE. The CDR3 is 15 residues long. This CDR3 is CASSLERGLTYEQYF. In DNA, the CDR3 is TGTGCCAGCAGCTTGGAGCGGGGTCTTACCTACGAGCAGTACTTC.

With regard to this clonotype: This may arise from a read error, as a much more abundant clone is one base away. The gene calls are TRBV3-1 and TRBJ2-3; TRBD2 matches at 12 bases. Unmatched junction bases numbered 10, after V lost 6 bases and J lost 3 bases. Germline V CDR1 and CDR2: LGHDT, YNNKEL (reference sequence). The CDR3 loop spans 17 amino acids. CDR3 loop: CASSPRTSGDRTDTQYF. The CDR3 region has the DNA TGTGCCAGCAGTCCTCGGACTAGCGGGGACAGGACAGATACGCAGTATTTT.

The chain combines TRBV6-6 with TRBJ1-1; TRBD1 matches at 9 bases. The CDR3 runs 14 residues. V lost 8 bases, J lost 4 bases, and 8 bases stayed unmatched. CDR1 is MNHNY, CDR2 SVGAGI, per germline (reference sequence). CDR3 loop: CASGPRDRVTEAFF. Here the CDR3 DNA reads TGTGCCAGCGGACCCCGGGACAGGGTCACTGAAGCTTTCTTT.

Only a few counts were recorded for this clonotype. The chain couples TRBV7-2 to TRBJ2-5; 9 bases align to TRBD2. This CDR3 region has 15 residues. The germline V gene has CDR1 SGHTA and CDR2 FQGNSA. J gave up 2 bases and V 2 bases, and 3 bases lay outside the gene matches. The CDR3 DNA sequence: TGTGCCAGCAGCTTACCTAGCGGGGCACAAGAGACCCAGTACTTC. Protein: CASSLPSGAQETQYF.

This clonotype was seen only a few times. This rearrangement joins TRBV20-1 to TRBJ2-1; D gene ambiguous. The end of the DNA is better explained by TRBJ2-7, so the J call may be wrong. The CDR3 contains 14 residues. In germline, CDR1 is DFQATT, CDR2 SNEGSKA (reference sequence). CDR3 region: CSARVASSYNEQYF. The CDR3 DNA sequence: TGCAGTGCTAGAGTGGCGAGCTCCTACAATGAGCAGTACTTC.

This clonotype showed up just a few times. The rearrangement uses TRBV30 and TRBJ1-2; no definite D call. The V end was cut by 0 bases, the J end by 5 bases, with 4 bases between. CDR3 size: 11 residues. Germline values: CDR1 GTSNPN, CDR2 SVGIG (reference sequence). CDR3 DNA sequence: TGTGCCTGGAGTGTACGGTATGGCTACACCTTC. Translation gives CAWSVRYGYTF.

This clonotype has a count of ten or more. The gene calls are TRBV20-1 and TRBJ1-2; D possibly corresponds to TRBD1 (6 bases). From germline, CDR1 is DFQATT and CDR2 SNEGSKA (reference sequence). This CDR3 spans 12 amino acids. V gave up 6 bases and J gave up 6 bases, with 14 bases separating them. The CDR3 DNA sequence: TGCAGTGCCCCTTCGGGGGCGCATGGCTACACCTTC. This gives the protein CSAPSGAHGYTF.

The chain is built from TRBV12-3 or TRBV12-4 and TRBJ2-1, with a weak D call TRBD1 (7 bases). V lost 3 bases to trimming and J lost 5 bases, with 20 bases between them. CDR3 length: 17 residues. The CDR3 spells CASSLEAGQSRHNEQFF. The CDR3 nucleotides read TGTGCCAGCAGTTTGGAGGCGGGACAGAGCAGGCACAATGAGCAGTTCTTC.

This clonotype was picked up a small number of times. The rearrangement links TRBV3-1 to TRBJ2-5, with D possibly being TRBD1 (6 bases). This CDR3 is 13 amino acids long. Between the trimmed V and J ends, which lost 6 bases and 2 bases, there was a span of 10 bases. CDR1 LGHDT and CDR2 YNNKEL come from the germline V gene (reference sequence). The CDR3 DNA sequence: TGTGCCAGCAGGAAACAGGGTCAAGAGACCCAGTACTTC. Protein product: CASRKQGQETQYF.

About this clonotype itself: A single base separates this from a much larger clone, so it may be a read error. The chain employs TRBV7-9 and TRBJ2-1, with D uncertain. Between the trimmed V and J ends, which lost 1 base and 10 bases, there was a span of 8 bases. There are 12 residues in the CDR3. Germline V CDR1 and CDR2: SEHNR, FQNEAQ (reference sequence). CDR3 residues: CASSLVVYEQFF. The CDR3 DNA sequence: TGTGCCAGCAGCTTAGTTGTATACGAGCAGTTCTTC.

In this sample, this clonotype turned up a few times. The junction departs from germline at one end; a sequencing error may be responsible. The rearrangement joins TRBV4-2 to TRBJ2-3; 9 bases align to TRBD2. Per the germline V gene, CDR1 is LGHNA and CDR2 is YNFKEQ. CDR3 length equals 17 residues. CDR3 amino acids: CASSPRASGTSTDTQYF. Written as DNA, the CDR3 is TGTGCCAGCAGCCCTCGAGCTTCAGGGACTAGCACCGATACGCAGTATTTT.

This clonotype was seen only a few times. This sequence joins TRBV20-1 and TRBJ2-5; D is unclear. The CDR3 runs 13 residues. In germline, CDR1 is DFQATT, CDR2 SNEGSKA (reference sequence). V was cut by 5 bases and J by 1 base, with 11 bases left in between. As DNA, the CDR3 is TGCAGTGCTGCGTTCGCCCTCCAAGAGACCCAGTACTTC. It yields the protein CSAAFALQETQYF.

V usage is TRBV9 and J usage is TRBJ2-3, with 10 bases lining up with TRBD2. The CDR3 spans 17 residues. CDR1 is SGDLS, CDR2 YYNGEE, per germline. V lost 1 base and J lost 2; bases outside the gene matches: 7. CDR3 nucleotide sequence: TGTGCCAGCAGCGTACCGGCTAGCGGGGGACACACAGATACGCAGTATTTT. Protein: CASSVPASGGHTDTQYF.

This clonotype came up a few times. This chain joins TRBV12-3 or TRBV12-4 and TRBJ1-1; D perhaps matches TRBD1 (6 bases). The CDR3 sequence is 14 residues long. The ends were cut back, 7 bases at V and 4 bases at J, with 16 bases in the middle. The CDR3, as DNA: TGTGCCAGCACATTAACAGGGTGGGGCACTGAAGCTTTCTTT. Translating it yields CASTLTGWGTEAFF.

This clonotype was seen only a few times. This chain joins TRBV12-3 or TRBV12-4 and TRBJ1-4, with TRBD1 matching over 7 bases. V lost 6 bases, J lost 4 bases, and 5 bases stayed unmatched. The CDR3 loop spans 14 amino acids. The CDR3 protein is CASSKDRYNEKLFF. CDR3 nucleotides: TGTGCCAGCAGCAAGGACAGGTATAATGAAAAACTGTTTTTT.

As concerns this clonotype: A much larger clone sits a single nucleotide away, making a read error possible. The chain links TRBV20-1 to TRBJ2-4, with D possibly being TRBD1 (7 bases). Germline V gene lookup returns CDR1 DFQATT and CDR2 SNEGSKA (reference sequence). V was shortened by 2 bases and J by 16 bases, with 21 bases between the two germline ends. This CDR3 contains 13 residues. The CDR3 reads CSARNTQGGEHYF. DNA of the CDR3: TGCAGTGCTAGAAACACTCAGGGGGGCGAGCACTACTTC.

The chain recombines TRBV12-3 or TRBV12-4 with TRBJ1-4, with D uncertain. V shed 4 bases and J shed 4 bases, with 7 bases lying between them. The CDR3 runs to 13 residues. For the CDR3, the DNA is TGTGCCAGCAGTTCTCCGGATAATGAAAAACTGTTTTTT. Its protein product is CASSSPDNEKLFF.

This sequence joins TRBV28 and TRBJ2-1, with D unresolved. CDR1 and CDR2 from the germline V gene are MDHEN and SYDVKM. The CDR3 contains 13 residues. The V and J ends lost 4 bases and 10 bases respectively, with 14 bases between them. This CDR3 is CASSSERTYEQFF. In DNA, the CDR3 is TGTGCCAGCAGTTCTGAAAGGACCTACGAGCAGTTCTTC. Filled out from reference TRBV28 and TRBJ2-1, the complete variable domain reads DVKVTQSSRYLVKRTGEKVFLECVQDMDHENMFWYRQDPGLGLRLIYFSYDVKMKEKGDIPEGYSVSREKKERFSLILESASTNQTSMYLCASSSERTYEQFFGPGTRLTVL.

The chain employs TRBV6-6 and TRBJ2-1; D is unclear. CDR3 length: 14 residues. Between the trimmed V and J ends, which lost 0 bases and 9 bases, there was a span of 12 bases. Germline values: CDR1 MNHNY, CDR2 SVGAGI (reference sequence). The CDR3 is CASSYSKEESEQFF. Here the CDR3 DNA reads TGTGCCAGCAGTTACTCAAAAGAAGAGAGTGAGCAGTTCTTC.

The CDR3 region has the DNA TGTGCCAGCAGTGATCGGGACCCGAGTCCGTACTTC. Translation gives CASSDRDPSPYF. The chain combines TRBV2 with TRBJ2-7; D might be TRBD1 or TRBD2, each matching 5 bases. Germline V gene data show CDR1 as SNHLY and CDR2 as FYNNEI. CDR3 length: 12 residues. Trimming left V 3 bases short and J 12 bases short, with 15 bases between. Using reference TRBV2 and TRBJ2-7 for the parts outside the CDR3, the full variable domain is EPEVTQTPSHQVTQMGQEVILRCVPISNHLYFYWYRQILGQKVEFLVSFYNNEISEKSEIFDDQFSVERPDGSNFTLKIRSTKLEDSAMYFCASSDRDPSPYFGPGTRLTVT.